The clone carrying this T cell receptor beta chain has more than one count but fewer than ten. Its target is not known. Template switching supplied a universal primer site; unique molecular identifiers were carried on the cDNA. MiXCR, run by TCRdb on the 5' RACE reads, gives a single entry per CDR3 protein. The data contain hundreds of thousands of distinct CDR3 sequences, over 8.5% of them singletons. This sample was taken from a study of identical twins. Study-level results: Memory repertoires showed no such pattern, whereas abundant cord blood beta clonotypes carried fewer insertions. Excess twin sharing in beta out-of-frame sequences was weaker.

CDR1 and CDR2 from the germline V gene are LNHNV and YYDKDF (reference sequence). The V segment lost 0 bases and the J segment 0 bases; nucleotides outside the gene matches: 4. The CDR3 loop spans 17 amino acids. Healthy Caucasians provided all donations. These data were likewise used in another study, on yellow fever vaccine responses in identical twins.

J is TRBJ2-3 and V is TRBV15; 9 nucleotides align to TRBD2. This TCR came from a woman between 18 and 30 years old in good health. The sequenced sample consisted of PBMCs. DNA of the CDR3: TGTGCCACCAGCAGAGAGGGGACTAGCAGAAGCACAGATACGCAGTATTTT. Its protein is CATSREGTSRSTDTQYF. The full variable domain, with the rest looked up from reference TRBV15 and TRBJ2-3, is DAMVIQNPRYQVTQFGKPVTLSCSQTLNHNVMYWYQQKSSQAPKLLFHYYDKDFNNEADTPDNFQSRRPNTSFCFLDIRSPGLGDTAMYLCATSREGTSRSTDTQYFGPGTRLTVL.